The subject of this entry is one TCR beta chain. The record originates from a study of OX40 agonist ivuxolimab in advanced cancers. Study-wide context: At 0.01 to 10 mg/kg, ivuxolimab was administered intravenously to patients every 2 weeks.

Sampled blood was obtained at baseline, cycle 4 day 1, and cycle 7 day 1. From germline, CDR1 is MDHEN and CDR2 SYDVKM. V lost 10 bases, J lost 1 base, and 13 bases lay in between. The CDR3 totals 13 residues. TCRdb's table, derived via immunoSEQ multiplex PCR, lists solely in-frame clones and lacks some. The sample consists of more than 50,000 clones, about 90% of them appearing once. This TCR derives from an adult with an advanced solid tumor such as melanoma, head and neck, liver or kidney cancer. Sample: CD4+ or CD8+ T cells sorted from blood, taken in a trial of the OX40 agonist ivuxolimab. The chain joins TRBV28 to TRBJ1-1; D possibly corresponds to TRBD1 (5 bases). In DNA, the CDR3 is TGTGCCATCAGGGACGGTTGGAACACTGAAGCTTTCTTT. Amino acid sequence: CAIRDGWNTEAFF.